The sample holds a few counts of the clone carrying this TCR beta chain. Its antigen is unknown. These data are taken from a study of T cells in Graves' hyperthyroidism and ophthalmopathy. Broader study findings: Most thyroid clonotypes that were expanded above 0.001 also turned up in blood.

Amplified TCR beta CDR3 regions came from RNA transcripts. The TCR CDR3 was amplified in a first-round RT-PCR using the HTBI primer set. TCRdb recomputed calls from the multiplex PCR reads with MiXCR, one row per CDR3 protein. The table has more than 300,000 distinct CDR3 sequences, approximately 18% seen once; the top ten hold more than 30%. Clinical symptoms, serum thyroxine and TRAb, thyroid ultrasound and orbital computed tomography together formed the diagnostic basis. CDR3 length: 15 amino acids. Germline V gene lookup returns CDR1 LNHDA and CDR2 SQIVND (reference sequence). The V gene lost 7 bases and the J gene lost 4 bases, with 19 bases spanning the gap.

The V gene is TRBV19, the J gene TRBJ1-1; TRBD1 is a possible D gene (6 bases). The material sequenced was blood. The TCR originated in a woman in her 30s with Graves' hyperthyroidism that later progressed to Graves' ophthalmopathy. The CDR3: CASTADRFGGTEAFF. Here the CDR3 DNA reads TGTGCCAGTACCGCCGACAGGTTCGGGGGCACTGAAGCTTTCTTT.